Listed here are 5 T cell receptor beta chains from one sample, sequenced in a study of radiotherapy plus CTLA-4 blockade in lung cancer. Here immunoSEQ multiplex PCR was the method, and the copy in TCRdb shows in-frame clones only, minus some. The table includes approximately 76,000 clones, about four fifths detected once. The sample here was peripheral blood, taken from a patient treated with radiotherapy plus ipilimumab. The receptors shown here come from a human donor with non-small cell lung cancer who had a partial response to radiotherapy plus ipilimumab. Some clones in this sample may be carry-over from other donors' samples.

This chain joins TRBV18 and TRBJ1-5; TRBD1 matches 7 bases. There are 14 residues in the CDR3. The germline gives CDR1 KGHSH, CDR2 LQKENI. The junction had 4 bases not matched to a gene; V was cut back by 4 bases and J by 4 bases. The CDR3 is CASSLGQQNQPQHF. The CDR3 coding sequence is TGTGCCAGCTCACTGGGACAGCAGAATCAGCCCCAGCATTTT.

The CDR3 DNA reads TGTGCCAGCAGCTTAGGGAGCGGAGGCTCCTACAATGAGCAGTTCTTC. Translating it yields CASSLGSGGSYNEQFF. The J gene is TRBJ2-1, the V gene TRBV7-3; tentative D call: TRBD2 (5 bases). The germline gives CDR1 SGHTA, CDR2 FQGTGA. The V end lost 2 bases, the J end lost 0 bases, and 11 bases lay between the germline ends. The CDR3 covers 16 residues. Variable domain in full (rest from reference TRBV7-3 and TRBJ2-1): GAGVSQTPSNKVTEKGKYVELRCDPISGHTALYWYRQSLGQGPEFLIYFQGTGAADDSGLPNDRFFAVRPEGSVSTLKIQRTERGDSAVYLCASSLGSGGSYNEQFFGPGTRLTVL.

This sequence joins TRBV29-1 and TRBJ2-7; weak D call: TRBD2 (7 bases). The CDR3 loop spans 12 amino acids. CDR1 and CDR2 from the germline V gene are SQVTM and ANQGSEA. V was pared by 7 bases and J by 6 bases, with 16 bases between. CDR3 bases: TGCAGCGCTAAAGGGGGGGGTACCGAGCAGTACTTC. Its protein is CSAKGGGTEQYF.

The V call is TRBV6-5, the J call TRBJ2-5; 9 positions agree with TRBD2. The CDR3 runs 14 residues. Germline loops: CDR1 MNHEY, CDR2 SVGAGI. V was pared by 6 bases and J by 4 bases, with 6 bases of the junction left unmatched. This CDR3 reads CASRLAGVGETQYF. Here the CDR3 DNA reads TGTGCCAGCAGGTTAGCGGGAGTAGGAGAGACCCAGTACTTC.

The V gene is TRBV18, the J gene TRBJ2-5; 11 nucleotides align to TRBD1. The CDR3 is 16 residues long. Germline V gene data show CDR1 as KGHSH and CDR2 as LQKENI. Losses at the gene ends were 2 bases for V and 4 bases for J; bases not matched to a gene: 6. CDR3 sequence reads: CASSPVGQGAVETQYF. The DNA for the CDR3 is TGTGCCAGCTCACCAGTCGGACAGGGGGCCGTAGAGACCCAGTACTTC.